What follows are 10 T cell receptor beta chains derived from one specimen sequenced in a study of vaccination and CD4 T cells after COVID-19. Oncomine TCR Beta short-read sequencing was applied to DNA from cultured CD4+ T cells. Once CD4+ T cells had been cultured, genomic DNA was extracted from them. MiXCR was run by TCRdb on the PCR reads, yielding one entry per CDR3 protein. The data show about 6,800 distinct CDR3 sequences, with 33% seen just once and 11% held by the top ten. Indicated treatment: roughly ten-day PBMC culture with coronavirus spike peptide pools or control peptides (ViraFEST assay). Prior to the COVID-19 pandemic (2011-2018), the unexposed donor's CD4+ T cells were collected. Their cognate antigens are unknown. Source material: CD4+ T cells from blood, cultured in vitro. These receptors all come from a human donor in good health.

V gene TRBV15 combines with J gene TRBJ2-3; D not certain. This CDR3 has 11 amino acids. Germline assignment: CDR1 LNHNV and CDR2 YYDKDF (reference sequence). V was clipped by 8 bases and J by 6 bases, with 9 bases between them. CDR3 sequence reads: CATGNTDTQYF. Written as DNA, the CDR3 is TGTGCCACCGGAAACACCGATACGCAGTATTTT.

The chain carries TRBV3-1 and TRBJ1-2; 12 nucleotides match TRBD1. V dropped 4 bases and J dropped 6; count of bases not matched to a gene: 6. Per the germline V gene, CDR1 is LGHDT and CDR2 is YNNKEL (reference sequence). CDR3 size: 15 residues. The CDR3 nucleotides are TGTGCCAGCAGCCGGCAGGGACAGGGGGCTAATGGCTACACCTTC. Translation gives CASSRQGQGANGYTF.

This chain links TRBV9 with TRBJ2-7; a weak D match, TRBD1 (6 bases). From germline, CDR1 is SGDLS and CDR2 YYNGEE. The CDR3 is 14 amino acids. Between the trimmed V and J ends, which lost 4 bases and 7 bases, there was a span of 18 bases. The CDR3 here is CASSPLGQPLEQYF. Written as DNA, the CDR3 is TGTGCCAGCAGCCCCCTTGGACAGCCTTTGGAGCAGTACTTC.

The gene calls are TRBV28 and TRBJ2-1; D possibly corresponds to TRBD1 (5 bases). The V end lost 5 bases, the J end lost 7 bases, and 24 bases lay between the germline ends. The CDR3 contains 17 residues. Germline V CDR1 and CDR2: MDHEN, SYDVKM. CDR3 nucleotides: TGTGCCAGCAGTCCCGACAGTCCCATTAGGGGTGGAAATGAGCAGTTCTTC. Its translation: CASSPDSPIRGGNEQFF.

The rearrangement links TRBV6-2 or TRBV6-3 to TRBJ1-6; D is unresolved. The CDR3 is 14 residues long. With 7 bases removed from V and 7 bases from J, the gap between germline ends came to 14 bases. Germline V gene data show CDR1 as MNHEY and CDR2 as SVGEGT. The CDR3 is CASTVGSGNSPLHF. CDR3 coding DNA: TGTGCCAGCACCGTCGGTAGTGGAAATTCACCCCTCCACTTT.

The V gene is TRBV2, the J gene TRBJ2-7; no clear D gene. V lost 7 bases and J lost 0, with 13 bases in between. Per the germline V gene, CDR1 is SNHLY and CDR2 is FYNNEI. The CDR3 length is 14 residues. DNA for the CDR3: TGTGCCAGCAAGATCGGCACCAACTCCTACGAGCAGTACTTC. Translating it yields CASKIGTNSYEQYF.

The chain carries TRBV7-9 and TRBJ1-3; 7 nucleotides line up with TRBD1. The J segment lost 3 bases and the V segment lost 5 bases, leaving 7 bases of the junction unmatched. The CDR3 runs to 15 residues. Germline CDR1 reads SEHNR; CDR2 reads FQNEAQ (reference sequence). This chain's CDR3 is CASSPMGTVGNTIYF. Written as DNA, the CDR3 is TGTGCCAGCAGCCCTATGGGGACAGTTGGAAACACCATATATTTT.

This clonotype turned up a few times. The V and J genes are TRBV10-3 and TRBJ2-7; D is possibly TRBD1 (6 bases). V lost 7 bases, J lost 2 bases, and 12 bases lay in between. The CDR3 sequence is 13 residues long. Germline CDR1 is ENHRY and CDR2 is SYGVKD. The CDR3 sequence is CAITGQSAYEQYF. As DNA, the CDR3 is TGTGCCATCACCGGACAGTCCGCCTACGAGCAGTACTTC.

By share, this clonotype counts as medium-sized. J is TRBJ1-5 and V is TRBV20-1; maybe TRBD1 (5 bases). Trimming removed 2 bases from V and 6 bases from J, with 11 bases in between. The CDR3 is made up of 13 amino acids. Germline V CDR1 and CDR2: DFQATT, SNEGSKA (reference sequence). CDR3 loop: CSARSQGAQPQHF. As DNA, the CDR3 is TGCAGTGCTAGAAGCCAGGGTGCTCAGCCCCAGCATTTT.

The V call is TRBV2, the J call TRBJ2-7; 8 nucleotides align to TRBD2. V lost 3 bases and J lost 6; bases outside the gene matches: 7. From germline, CDR1 is SNHLY and CDR2 FYNNEI. This CDR3 region has 14 residues. CDR3 loop: CASSETGLGFEQYF. CDR3 bases: TGTGCCAGCAGTGAGACGGGACTAGGTTTCGAGCAGTACTTC.